A single sample gave rise to the 4 T cell receptor beta chains below, sequenced in a study of siplizumab effects on memory and regulatory T cells. Mixed lymphocyte reaction cells underwent about 6 days of coculture at 37°C. These receptors have no identified antigens. The data were produced by immunoSEQ multiplex PCR, yet TCRdb's version contains in-frame clones alone and is incomplete. The sample holds more than 13,000 clones, less than 55% seen once. Sequencing was carried out using CFSE-low (dividing) CD4+ T cells sorted from an allogeneic mixed lymphocyte reaction. The source is a human donor in good health; the cells came from an allogeneic mixed lymphocyte reaction. Some clones in this sample may be carry-over from other donors' samples.

V is TRBV22-1 and J is TRBJ2-6. TRBV22-1 is a listed pseudogene. The CDR3 is 17 residues long. CDR3 in amino acids: CPGSGTCEQSRANVLTF. In nucleotides, the CDR3 is TGTCCTGGGAGTGGAACATGCGAACAAAGTCGGGCCAACGTCCTGACTTTC.

The chain carries TRBV6-5 and TRBJ2-7; D gene uncertain. This CDR3 has 14 residues. Germline lookup yields CDR1 MNHEY and CDR2 SVGAGI. V was trimmed by 6 bases and J by 4 bases, leaving 16 bases between them. CDR3 DNA sequence: TGTGCCAGCAGCCCAGACACGCTCCCTTACGAGCAGTACTTC. It specifies CASSPDTLPYEQYF.

The chain links TRBV6-5 to TRBJ2-6, with a tentative D call TRBD1 (6 bases). This CDR3 spans 15 amino acids. Germline lookup yields CDR1 MNHEY and CDR2 SVGAGI. Between the trimmed V and J ends, which lost 5 bases and 2 bases, there was a span of 10 bases. In nucleotides, the CDR3 is TGTGCCAGCAGTAAAACAGGGACTGGGGCCAACGTCCTGACTTTC. Translation: CASSKTGTGANVLTF.

In this sample, this clone is medium-sized. The rearrangement joins TRBV18 to TRBJ1-5, with 9 bases that match TRBD1. Germline V lookup: CDR1 KGHSH, CDR2 LQKENI. This CDR3 region has 13 residues. J lost 7 bases, V lost 3 bases, and 1 base had no gene match. The CDR3, as DNA: TGTGCCAGCTCACCGGGGACAGGGCAGCCCCAGCATTTT. It specifies CASSPGTGQPQHF.